The rows below give T cell receptor beta chains drawn from one sample of a study of T cell responses to AZD1222 COVID-19 vaccine. The table came from immunoSEQ multiplex PCR; TCRdb's copy has only in-frame clones and leaves some out. The repertoire holds roughly 80,000 clones, with about nine tenths as singletons. Sequenced material: peripheral blood, taken 28 days after the second AZD1222 dose. The receptors come from an adult who received the AZD1222 COVID-19 vaccine. Both conserved end residues are part of each CDR3.

TRBV18 CASSPSGPNTEAFF
TRBV2 CASSRGLNTGELFF
TRBV6-5 CATGRGTEAFF
TRBV5-5 CASSLGPQPQHF
TRBV11-3 CASSSDSNAYEKLFF
TRBV5-1 CASSQRPRQGRNSNYGYTF
TRBV29-1 CSVFSTNTEAFF
TRBV6-1 CASSEEGTSYEQYF
TRBV28 CASTRGGGGETQYF
TRBV2 CASSLRLAGGSEQYF
TRBV19 CASSMVSGGAGTGGYTF
TRBV4-1 CASSQWASGGLGLYEQYF
TRBV11-3 CASSLFGTMENSPLHF
TRBV7-3 CASSQTPDTSGGETQYF
TRBV20-1 CSAQRQGGTFF
TRBV6-5 CASSSLQGGGNEKLFF
TRBV9 CASSPRLSTSGDNNEQFF
TRBV5-1 CASSLGVAGESYEQYF
TRBV6-2/TRBV6-3 CASSFPKGQTNEQFF
TRBV28 CASSSGQGYEQYF
TRBV9 CASSVQGGSGNTIYF
TRBV7-2 CASSPGLVWEQYF
TRBV3-1/TRBV3-2 CASSQGVWGVYNEQFF
TRBV7-2 CATGQGAQGAQYF